This paragraph covers one T cell receptor (beta chain) sequence. Its antigen is unknown. The method was immunoSEQ multiplex PCR; TCRdb's version includes in-frame clones alone and lacks a portion of them. Of tens of thousands of clones listed, 75% to 90% are singletons. Pooled together were second doses at about 4 or about 12 weeks. The data stem from a study of T cell responses to AZD1222 COVID-19 vaccine. Study-wide points: The peak T cell response came first, and repertoires were sampled only after it. Dominant CD4 TCR responses targeted spike regions 160-218 and 743-854. Donors, mostly white British, included more females; clonal diversity was possibly underestimated.

CDR1 is KGHSH and CDR2 is LQKENI in the germline V gene. This CDR3 has 17 amino acids. J gave up 5 bases and V 3 bases, and 11 bases lay outside the gene matches. The receptor was isolated from an adult who received the AZD1222 COVID-19 vaccine. Sequences were derived from peripheral blood, sampled 28 days after the second AZD1222 dose. The V and J genes are TRBV18 and TRBJ2-1; the match to TRBD2 covers 9 bases. DNA for the CDR3: TGTGCCAGCTCACCCCTCCTGGCGGGAGGGCAGAACAATGAGCAGTTCTTC. It codes for CASSPLLAGGQNNEQFF.